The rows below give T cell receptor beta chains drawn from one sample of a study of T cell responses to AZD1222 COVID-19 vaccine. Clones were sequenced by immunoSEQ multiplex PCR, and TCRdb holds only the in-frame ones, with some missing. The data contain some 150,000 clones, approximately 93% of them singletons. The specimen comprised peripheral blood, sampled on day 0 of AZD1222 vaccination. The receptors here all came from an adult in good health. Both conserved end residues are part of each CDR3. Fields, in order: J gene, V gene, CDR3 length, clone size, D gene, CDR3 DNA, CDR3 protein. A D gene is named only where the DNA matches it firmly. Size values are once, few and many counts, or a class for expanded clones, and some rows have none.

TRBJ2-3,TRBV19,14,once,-,TGTGCCAGTAGCGTGACAGGAGGAAGGGATACGCAGTATTTT,CASSVTGGRDTQYF
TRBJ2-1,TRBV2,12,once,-,TGTGCCAGCAGCTACTCGGGTGGTGAGCAGTTCTTC,CASSYSGGEQFF
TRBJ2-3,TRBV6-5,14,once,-,TGTGCCAGCAGTTATGACGGGGCGCGGGACACGCAGTATTTT,CASSYDGARDTQYF
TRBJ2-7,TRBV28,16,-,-,TGTGCCAGCAGTTTGGTAGGGCCTGGTAGCTCCTACGAGCAGTACTTC,CASSLVGPGSSYEQYF
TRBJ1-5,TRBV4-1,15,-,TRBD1,TGCGCCAGCAGCCAAGGGACAGGGGGCAATCAGCCCCAGCATTTT,CASSQGTGGNQPQHF
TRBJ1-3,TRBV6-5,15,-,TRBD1,TGTGCCAGCAGTCCCAGGGGGAGCTCTGGAAACACCATATATTTT,CASSPRGSSGNTIYF
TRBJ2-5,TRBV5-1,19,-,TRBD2,TGCGCCAGCAGCTTGGTGGTGGGGATAGCGGGGGGCTTCCAAGAGACCCAGTACTTC,CASSLVVGIAGGFQETQYF
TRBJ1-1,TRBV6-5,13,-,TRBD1,TGTGCCAGCAGTTACGCCCACAGGGGTGAAGCTTTCTTT,CASSYAHRGEAFF
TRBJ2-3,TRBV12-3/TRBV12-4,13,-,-,TGTGCCAGCAGTCCGCCCGGCACAGATACGCAGTATTTT,CASSPPGTDTQYF
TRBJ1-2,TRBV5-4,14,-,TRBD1,TGTGCCAGCAGCGTCCGACAGGGGTGGTATGGCTACACCTTC,CASSVRQGWYGYTF
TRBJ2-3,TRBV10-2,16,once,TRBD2,TGCGCCAGCAGGCGGACTAGGGTAACTAGCACAGATACGCAGTATTTT,CASRRTRVTSTDTQYF